This T cell receptor beta chain was found in a study of T cells in Graves' hyperthyroidism and ophthalmopathy. Amplification yielded TCR beta CDR3 regions, with RNA transcripts as the source. With the HTBI primer set, the TCR CDR3 went through a first round of RT-PCR. In TCRdb, the multiplex PCR reads were re-called with MiXCR into one record per CDR3 protein. The sample consists of 400,000 or so distinct CDR3 sequences, about an eighth of them appearing once. The CDR3 length is 13 residues. Looked up from germline, CDR1 is ENHRY and CDR2 is SYGVKD. V was cut by 0 bases and J by 9 bases, with 9 bases left in between. A Clinical Activity Score of at least 3, a NOSPECS grade of at least 4 and a duration under 3 months were recorded in the ophthalmopathy patients. Thyroid ultrasound and orbital computed tomography, with clinical symptoms and serum thyroxine and TRAb, informed diagnoses. This clonotype came up a few times.

Sequenced sample: blood. The chain carries TRBV10-3 and TRBJ2-1, with no clear D. The receptor was isolated from a middle-aged man with Graves' ophthalmopathy. The CDR3 bases are TGTGCCATCAGTGAGTCGGGCGGTCGTGAGCAGTTCTTC. Translated, it gives CAISESGGREQFF.